Listed here are 21 T cell receptor beta chains from one sample, sequenced in a study of cytomegalovirus exposure and HLA in healthy donors. PCR primers comprised 60 Vbeta and 13 Jbeta primers. Sequenced by immunoSEQ multiplex PCR; TCRdb stores in-frame clones only, minus some. The table records 100,000 to 150,000 clones, approximately 79% of them present only once. Sequencing input: PBMCs. These receptors all come from a young man in good health and CMV-seronegative.

This chain links TRBV15 with TRBJ1-5; weak D call: TRBD1 (5 bases). V shed 5 bases and J shed 3 bases, with 17 bases lying between them. Germline V lookup: CDR1 LNHNV, CDR2 YYDKDF (reference sequence). The CDR3 consists of 16 residues. CDR3: CATSGWRLGANQPQHF. The CDR3, as DNA: TGTGCCACCAGCGGGTGGAGATTAGGGGCCAATCAGCCCCAGCATTTT.

V is TRBV28 and J is TRBJ1-5; D remains ambiguous. The CDR3 is made up of 16 amino acids. CDR1 MDHEN and CDR2 SYDVKM come from the germline V gene. With 3 bases removed from V and 6 bases from J, the gap between germline ends came to 18 bases. CDR3 coding DNA: TGTGCCAGCAGTTTTCTGCGGTCCACTGCGGGTCAGCCCCAGCATTTT. It codes for CASSFLRSTAGQPQHF.

The V call is TRBV7-2, the J call TRBJ2-2; TRBD2 agrees at 8 bases. From germline, CDR1 is SGHTA and CDR2 FQGNSA. The CDR3 has 14 amino acids. J gave up 5 bases and V 2 bases, and 1 base lay outside the gene matches. The CDR3 is CASSLRGGTGELFF. For the CDR3, the DNA is TGTGCCAGCAGCTTACGCGGGGGGACCGGGGAGCTGTTTTTT.

The chain joins TRBV7-3 to TRBJ1-3; D call uncertain. The CDR3 loop spans 14 amino acids. The ends were cut back, 1 base at V and 2 bases at J, with 6 bases in the middle. The germline gives CDR1 SGHTA, CDR2 FQGTGA. CDR3 residues: CASSLNPAGNTIYF. CDR3 in DNA: TGTGCCAGCAGCTTAAATCCGGCTGGAAACACCATATATTTT.

The genes are TRBV15 and TRBJ2-7; 9 positions agree with TRBD2. The V and J ends lost 0 bases and 1 base, in that order; junction bases with no gene match: 7. CDR1 and CDR2 (germline): LNHNV, YYDKDF (reference sequence). CDR3 length equals 17 residues. CDR3 sequence (DNA): TGTGCCACCAGCAGAGAAGGCGGGGGGGGGTCGTCCTACGAGCAGTACTTC. Protein sequence: CATSREGGGGSSYEQYF.

The chain carries TRBV6-5 and TRBJ2-7; D possibly corresponds to TRBD2 (5 bases). This CDR3 is built from 15 residues. Germline lookup yields CDR1 MNHEY and CDR2 SVGAGI. Deletions cut 2 bases from V and 3 bases from J, with 14 bases between. CDR3 in DNA: TGTGCCAGCAGTTACCGTGGACTGACACACTACGAGCAGTACTTC. It yields the protein CASSYRGLTHYEQYF.

The genes are TRBV11-2 and TRBJ2-3; 14 bases fit TRBD2. V was clipped by 5 bases and J by 4 bases; unmatched bases: 2. The germline gives CDR1 SGHAT, CDR2 FQNNGV. CDR3 length: 15 residues. The CDR3: CASSRLAGGSDTQYF. In DNA form, the CDR3 reads TGTGCCAGCAGCCGACTAGCGGGGGGGTCAGATACGCAGTATTTT.

The table lists this clone with a count of one. The chain couples TRBV13 to TRBJ1-6; TRBD1 matches at 8 bases. The junction had 8 bases not matched to a gene; V was cut back by 5 bases and J by 8 bases. The CDR3 is made up of 15 amino acids. Germline-derived CDR1 and CDR2 are PRHDT and FYEKMQ (reference sequence). CDR3 loop: CASSRWTGQYSPLHF. Written as DNA, the CDR3 is TGTGCCAGCAGCCGATGGACAGGGCAGTATTCACCCCTCCACTTT.

The chain combines TRBV10-3 with TRBJ2-2; 11 nucleotides align to TRBD2. From germline, CDR1 is ENHRY and CDR2 SYGVKD. Unmatched junction bases numbered 8, after V lost 3 bases and J lost 8 bases. The CDR3 totals 16 residues. CDR3 residues: CAISDSGGAFIGELFF. The CDR3 nucleotides read TGTGCCATCAGTGATAGCGGGGGGGCGTTCATAGGGGAGCTGTTTTTT.

This chain joins TRBV4-3 and TRBJ1-4, with 7 bases aligning to TRBD1. V dropped 1 base and J dropped 8; count of bases not matched to a gene: 7. This CDR3 has 15 amino acids. Germline CDR1 is LGHNA and CDR2 is YSLEER. Written as DNA, the CDR3 is TGCGCCAGCAGCCAAGCGAGGGGGCCCAGCGAAAAACTGTTTTTT. Protein: CASSQARGPSEKLFF.

This clone was detected a few times. V gene TRBV7-9 combines with J gene TRBJ2-7; TRBD1 might be the D (6 bases). CDR1 is SEHNR and CDR2 is FQNEAQ in the germline V gene (reference sequence). Trimming took 1 base from V and 2 from J, leaving 12 bases between them. The CDR3 extends over 15 amino acids. The CDR3 loop reads CASSLVSGGTYEQYF. The CDR3 DNA reads as TGTGCCAGCAGCTTAGTCTCTGGGGGCACCTACGAGCAGTACTTC.

This clone has only a few counts. The gene calls are TRBV11-2 and TRBJ2-5, with D perhaps TRBD1 (7 bases). The CDR3 contains 15 residues. From germline, CDR1 is SGHAT and CDR2 FQNNGV. Trimming shortened V by 4 bases and J by 5 bases, and 17 bases separated the two germline ends. CDR3 in amino acids: CASSSLTTGRETQYF. The CDR3 DNA follows: TGTGCCAGCAGCTCCTTAACGACAGGGAGGGAGACCCAGTACTTC.

The chain carries TRBV2 and TRBJ2-3; 11 nucleotides align to TRBD2. The CDR3 spans 14 residues. Looked up from germline, CDR1 is SNHLY and CDR2 is FYNNEI. The ends lost 6 bases at V and 4 bases at J; junction bases unmatched: 3. The CDR3 sequence: CASRISGGADTQYF. CDR3 DNA: TGTGCCAGCAGAATTAGCGGGGGGGCAGATACGCAGTATTTT.

The CDR3 here is CAWSVGVGGRLKTQYF. CDR3 nucleotide sequence: TGTGCCTGGAGTGTAGGGGTGGGGGGGAGGTTGAAGACCCAGTACTTC. The chain links TRBV30 to TRBJ2-5; 7 positions match TRBD2. Germline loops: CDR1 GTSNPN, CDR2 SVGIG (reference sequence). The CDR3 runs to 16 residues. With 0 bases clipped from V and 6 bases from J, the junction kept 13 bases outside the gene matches. Full variable domain (outside the CDR3, taken from reference TRBV30 and TRBJ2-5): SQTIHQWPATLVQPVGSPLSLECTVEGTSNPNLYWYRQAAGRGLQLLFYSVGIGQISSEVPQNLSASRPQDRQFILSSKKLLLSDSGFYLCAWSVGVGGRLKTQYFGPGTRLLVL.

The chain is built from TRBV15 and TRBJ2-7; D unclear. The CDR3 has 14 residues. CDR1 is LNHNV, CDR2 YYDKDF, per germline (reference sequence). Deletions cut 1 base from V and 3 bases from J, with 10 bases between. CDR3 protein: CATSRVPYLYEQYF. CDR3 sequence (DNA): TGTGCCACCAGCAGAGTTCCCTACCTCTACGAGCAGTACTTC.

This clone has only a few counts. V and J are TRBV7-3 and TRBJ2-3, with 9 positions matching TRBD1. The CDR3 runs to 15 residues. Germline V CDR1 and CDR2: SGHTA, FQGTGA. The V gene end was trimmed by 2 bases and the J gene end by 6 bases; junction bases not matched to a gene: 6. CDR3 loop: CASSLAGTGTDTQYF. For the CDR3, the DNA is TGTGCCAGCAGCTTAGCCGGGACAGGGACGGATACGCAGTATTTT.

This chain uses TRBV4-2 with TRBJ2-1, with TRBD2 matching over 7 bases. Trimming at V came to 3 bases and at J to 9 bases, leaving 5 bases not matched to a gene. Per germline, CDR1 LGHNA and CDR2 YNFKEQ. The CDR3 totals 13 residues. This CDR3 is CASSQEGLFEQFF. CDR3 in DNA: TGTGCCAGCAGCCAGGAGGGACTATTTGAGCAGTTCTTC.

The chain links TRBV7-7 to TRBJ1-3; the D is unclear. The germline V gene encodes CDR1 SSHAT and CDR2 FNYEAQ (reference sequence). V lost 3 bases and J 6 bases, leaving 6 bases between the germline ends. The length of the CDR3 is 12 residues. As DNA, the CDR3 is TGTGCCAGCAGCTTCGGGTTAAACACCATATATTTT. It specifies CASSFGLNTIYF.

Note on this clone: At the DNA level, this CDR3 is encoded by other sequences in the same sample as well. This rearrangement joins TRBV19 to TRBJ2-5; TRBD2 is a possible D gene (5 bases). Germline V gives CDR1 LNHDA, CDR2 SQIVND (reference sequence). Trimming took 3 bases from V and 4 from J, leaving 9 bases between them. This CDR3 has 13 residues. The CDR3 DNA is TGTGCCAGTAGTATCGGTCTAGCAGAGACCCAGTACTTC. Amino acid sequence: CASSIGLAETQYF.

This clone was recorded only once. The CDR3: CASSPGTGGYSGELFF. The CDR3 coding sequence is TGCGCCAGCAGTCCCGGGACAGGGGGTTACAGCGGGGAGCTGTTTTTT. This chain links TRBV5-1 with TRBJ2-2, with TRBD1 matching 11 bases. This CDR3 comprises 16 residues. Germline lookup yields CDR1 SGHRS and CDR2 YFSETQ. The V gene end was trimmed by 5 bases and the J gene end by 7 bases; junction bases not matched to a gene: 10.

The V and J genes are TRBV2 and TRBJ2-5; 8 bases line up with TRBD2. V trimming: 4 bases; J trimming: 5 bases; junction bases outside the gene matches: 6. The CDR3 contains 14 residues. CDR1 SNHLY and CDR2 FYNNEI come from the germline V gene. The CDR3 DNA follows: TGTGCCAGCAGTGGGAATAGACTAGCGGAGACCCAGTACTTC. As protein: CASSGNRLAETQYF.